This T cell receptor (beta chain) was sequenced for a study of identical twins. Findings and limits, study-wide: Reduced insertions were recorded for abundant cord blood beta clonotypes, with no such pattern in memory repertoires. Low generation probability was overrepresented in out-of-frame alpha sequences shared by twins.

MiXCR was run by TCRdb on the 5' RACE reads, yielding one entry per CDR3 protein. The table has about 240,000 distinct CDR3 sequences, roughly a tenth seen once. This clonotype was found many times. What it binds is not known. CDR3 length: 13 amino acids. Germline CDR1 and CDR2: MNHNY and SVGAGI (reference sequence). V lost 6 bases and J lost 4, with 12 bases in between. The sequence derives from a man aged 50 or older in good health. The sequenced material came from memory T cells sorted from blood. This chain links TRBV6-6 with TRBJ2-5; weak D call: TRBD1 (6 bases). Written as DNA, the CDR3 is TGTGCCAGCAGCATGAAAGGGGGAGAGACCCAGTACTTC. Its translation is CASSMKGGETQYF.